This entry concerns a single TCR beta chain. The clone's antigen remains unknown. Within one base of it there is no much larger clone, and no base qualities were kept. The reads were generated on an Illumina HiSeq 1500. Clones were called with MiXCR by TCRdb after fastp trimmed the public reads at Q25, and only in-frame beta chains were retained. One record per CDR3 amino acid sequence lists the most common genes and DNA. The sample contains 80,000 or so distinct CDR3 sequences, about 37% of them found a single time. Jointly, the top ten make up about 92% of the sample. The sample's treatment or condition label, decoded: in vitro stimulation with specific CMV peptide epitopes to enrich CMV-specific T cells. Between the V and J ends, shortened by 1 base and 1 base respectively, the junction contains 14 bases. Measured from the cysteine to the phenylalanine, the CDR3 is 16 residues long. Kept here is only the CDR3 DNA, which spans 48 bases and is read in frame from base 1. CDR1 and CDR2 (SGHTA, FQGNSA) derive from the germline V gene.

The sample is drawn from a study of T cell repertoires in cytomegalovirus infection (dated by TCRdb to the late 2010s). About the full investigation: The peptide stimulations were aimed at well-studied HLA-B-restricted epitopes as well as recently identified HLA-C-restricted CMV epitopes, whose presentation resists viral immunomodulation. Because public TCR beta signatures pointed to carriage of CMV infection together with the matching HLA type, the HLA type of each donor mattered for the analysis.

Study-wide findings and limitations: Carriers of CMV infection plus the relevant HLA type were discriminated by the cumulative frequency of public TCR beta family members in the study cohort and in an independent approximately 400-donor cohort. In the ex vivo response, HLA-C-restricted CMV-specific TCR beta clonotypes were dominant, and in two of eight donors the single most frequent clonotype came from this HLA-C-restricted group.

The chain links TRBV7-2 with TRBJ2-7, with an unclear D gene assignment. The TCR originated in a human donor in good health (CMV status not recorded). Some clones in this sample may be carry-over from other donors' samples. Source: CD8+ T cells from cultured PBMCs, taken from culture after CMV antigen stimulation. The nucleotides are TGTGCCAGCAGCTTAGGCCCCGGTCCGGTTTCCTACGAGCAGTACTTC. It is translated as CASSLGPGPVSYEQYF.